This TCR beta chain originates from a study of T cell changes during pregnancy in multiple sclerosis. CDR3 length: 15 residues. The V and J ends lost 0 bases and 4 bases, in that order; junction bases with no gene match: 4. Per germline, CDR1 SGDLS and CDR2 YYNGEE. Repertoires were generated with immunoSEQ multiplex PCR, while TCRdb's copy carries only in-frame clones and drops some. The table records about 68,000 clones, roughly 92% of them present only once. V gene TRBV9 combines with J gene TRBJ2-7; 10 positions agree with TRBD2. The specimen was peripheral blood, collected after pregnancy. The TCR originated in a female donor in good health, enrolled as a control in a pregnancy study. Here the CDR3 DNA reads TGTGCCAGCAGCGTAGATCCTAGCGGGAGTTACGAGCAGTACTTC. This translates into CASSVDPSGSYEQYF.